This T cell receptor gamma chain was identified in a study of Vδ1+ human thymocytes. Study findings and constraints: Highly polyclonal TRG and TRD repertoires with Gaussian CDR3 length distributions appeared in thymus.

Sequences come from RNA converted to cDNA by reverse transcription. Pooled V-gene forward primers with one constant-region reverse primer generated the CDR3 amplicons by multiplex PCR. TCRdb fed the multiplex PCR reads into CATT to redo clone calling. The table records thousands of gamma-chain clones, approximately 38% of them present only once. V was pared by 3 bases and J by 4 bases, with 6 bases of the junction left unmatched. Looked up from germline, CDR1 is GITISATS and CDR2 is ISYDGTV (reference sequence). This CDR3 is built from 13 residues. As for this clone: The antigen remains unidentified.

Sequencing was performed on Vdelta1+ gamma-delta thymocytes from the thymus. Subset meaning: FACS-sorted CD3+ TCRalphabeta- TCRVdelta1+ TCRVdelta2- thymocytes. This chain joins TRGV9 and TRGJ1 or TRGJ2. The TCR was taken from a boy younger than two who had congenital heart surgery. In DNA form, the CDR3 reads TGTGCCTTGTGGGAGCGCCCCTATTATAAGAAACTCTTT. Residues: CALWERPYYKKLF.